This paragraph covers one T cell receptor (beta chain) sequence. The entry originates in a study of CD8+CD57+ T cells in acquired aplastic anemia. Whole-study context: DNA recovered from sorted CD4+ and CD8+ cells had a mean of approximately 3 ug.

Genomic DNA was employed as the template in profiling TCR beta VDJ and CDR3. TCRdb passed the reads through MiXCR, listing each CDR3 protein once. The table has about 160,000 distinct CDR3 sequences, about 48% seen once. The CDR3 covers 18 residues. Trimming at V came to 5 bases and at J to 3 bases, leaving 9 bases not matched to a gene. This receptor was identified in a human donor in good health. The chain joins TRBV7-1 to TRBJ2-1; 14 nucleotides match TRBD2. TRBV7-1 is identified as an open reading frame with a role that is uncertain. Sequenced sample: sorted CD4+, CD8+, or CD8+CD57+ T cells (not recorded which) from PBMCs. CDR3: CASSPIQGLAGGYNEQFF. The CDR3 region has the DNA TGTGCCAGCAGCCCAATTCAAGGACTAGCGGGAGGCTACAATGAGCAGTTCTTC.